This T cell receptor (beta chain) was found in a study of T cell responses to AZD1222 COVID-19 vaccine. Study-level points and caveats: Spike was spanned by vaccine-associated CD4 TCRs, with dominance at 160-218 and 743-854. Repertoire sampling occurred only after the peak T cell response.

CDR3 length: 13 amino acids. Germline V CDR1 and CDR2: SGHRS, YFSETQ. V was shortened by 2 bases and J by 6 bases, with 11 bases between the two germline ends. About this clone itself: The target antigen is unknown.

Pooling covered second doses at about 4 or about 12 weeks. Generated by immunoSEQ multiplex PCR, the TCRdb table keeps only in-frame clones and is missing some. In the table there are 180,000 or so clones, approximately 91% of which are singletons. The receptor comes from an adult who received the AZD1222 COVID-19 vaccine. The gene calls are TRBV5-1 and TRBJ1-1, with D unclear. The material was peripheral blood, obtained 28 days after the second AZD1222 dose. The CDR3 DNA follows: TGCGCCAGCAGCTTTGTCGCGGCGTCTGAAGCTTTCTTT. It yields the protein CASSFVAASEAFF.